A selection of T cell receptor beta chains follows, all from one sample in a study of T cell changes during pregnancy in multiple sclerosis. The method was immunoSEQ multiplex PCR; TCRdb's version includes in-frame clones alone and lacks a portion of them. The table has 45,000 to 55,000 clones, about nine tenths seen once. The source material was CD4+ T cells from peripheral blood mononuclear cells, sampled in the second trimester of pregnancy. All receptors come from a female donor with multiple sclerosis, enrolled in a pregnancy study. Each CDR3 is given without its conserved first and last residue.

CDR3aa | v_gene
ASSFGGRAYEQY | TRBV7-8
ASSQQPGERATYNEQF | TRBV4-2
ASSFSPQETQY | TRBV14
ASSYSIVRVRAGGGTDTQY | TRBV6-7
ASSGGTQETQY | TRBV18
ASSLTSGAQETQY | TRBV7-2
ANGDRYEQY | TRBV28
ASSPQLVNEKLF | TRBV4-3
ASSERTSGASTYEQY | TRBV13
ASSLARTANTGELF | TRBV5-1
ASSPTNNEQF | TRBV6-6
ASSLGLAVTGELF | TRBV6-5
ASSVGAGNQPQH | TRBV9
ASTGSADTQY | TRBV6-5
ASSLTSGTSDTQY | TRBV5-4
ASGRGD | TRBV2
ASSWDRANTQY | TRBV7-2
ATSSYRDRGEQY | TRBV15
ASGQGAKGNTIY | TRBV6-1
ASSPSRDRGSWDTQY | TRBV23-1
ASSLSSGPYGYT | TRBV7-9
ASRMTANQPQH | TRBV6-5
ASKEGGGTVNEQF | TRBV10-2
ASRLPGQGLYSNQPQH | TRBV6-4
ASSATGSGNTIY | TRBV2
ASSVRTGGAVTEAF | TRBV5-1
ASSLRREETQY | TRBV7-3
ASSPRQGDEKLF | TRBV18
ASSLSSSGTDTQY | TRBV5-4
ASSTFASGNTIY | TRBV18
AISPRTSGTTDTQY | TRBV10-3
ASLRRRGSTDTQY | TRBV27
ATQPGLNYNEQF | TRBV7-2
ASSDGGRVPQETQY | TRBV25-1
ASSSTTGVGNIQY | TRBV7-2
ASSLAITLGAHYGYT | TRBV5-5
ASSPWTVGKSSANYGYT | TRBV9
ASSPRTGSVYGYT | TRBV19
ASASGTGNQPQH | TRBV28
ASSDGSLMPGANVLT | TRBV7-9
ASSEPHGGSYEQY | TRBV6-1
SAETGNRYGYT | TRBV29-1
ASSTSGVAKNIQY | TRBV11-2
ASSEPGTGVNEAF | TRBV6-1
AWSPDREQPQH | TRBV30
ASSGTGRFSEQF | TRBV19
ASSEGAGANVLT | TRBV27
ASSGDGYEQY | TRBV5-4
ASSSAGSYFNNEQF | TRBV28
AISESTGVRGY | TRBV10-3
ASSTQSTGTTMLNTEAF | TRBV21-1
ASSPIGTSAFNNEQF | TRBV4-1
ASSLSDISGRYEQY | TRBV5-1